This is a list of T cell receptor beta chains from one sample in a study of T cells in tuberculosis. The method was immunoSEQ multiplex PCR; TCRdb's version includes in-frame clones alone and lacks a portion of them. The sample has about 36,000 clones, about 94% seen once. The material sequenced was PBMCs. The receptor source for this set is a donor aged 10-29 years with latent tuberculosis or without tuberculosis infection. Each CDR3 is given with its conserved first and last residue. A D gene is named only where the DNA matches it firmly. For some rows the clone size is stated as once, few or many, or as a class when expanded; others skip it.

>TRBJ1-5|NA|NA|TRBV9|14
CASSVGEPNQPQHF
TGTGCCAGCAGCGTAGGGGAGCCTAATCAGCCCCAGCATTTT
>TRBJ1-3|TRBD1|NA|TRBV7-8|18
CASSFDIWTGNSGNTIYF
TGTGCCAGCAGCTTCGACATATGGACAGGGAACTCTGGAAACACCATATATTTT
>TRBJ2-2|NA|NA|TRBV2|13
CASSSEDTGELFF
TGTGCCAGCTCTTCGGAGGACACCGGGGAGCTGTTTTTT
>TRBJ1-6|NA|NA|TRBV9|15
CASSPRNLGNSPLHF
TGTGCCAGCAGCCCTCGGAACCTCGGGAATTCACCCCTCCACTTT
>TRBJ2-7|NA|once|TRBV4-1|16
CASSQEGKRTPYEQYF
TGCGCCAGCAGCCAAGAAGGGAAGCGGACTCCCTACGAGCAGTACTTC
>TRBJ2-3|TRBD2|NA|TRBV4-1|17
CASSRTMGGGGADTQYF
TGCGCCAGCAGCCGAACCATGGGCGGCGGGGGGGCGGATACGCAGTATTTT
>TRBJ1-5|NA|few|TRBV7-9|14
CASSLNAGNQPQHF
TGTGCCAGCAGCTTAAATGCGGGGAATCAGCCCCAGCATTTT
>TRBJ2-7|TRBD1|once|TRBV27|16
CASSSLQGASSYEQYF
TGTGCCAGCAGTTCTTTACAGGGGGCGAGCTCCTACGAGCAGTACTTC
>TRBJ1-2|TRBD1|once|TRBV2|15
CASSVGQHPFRGYTF
TGTGCCAGCAGTGTGGGACAGCATCCCTTTAGGGGCTACACCTTC
>TRBJ1-2|NA|NA|TRBV28|12
CASSRRTMRYTF
TGTGCCAGCAGTCGACGGACTATGCGCTACACCTTC
>TRBJ1-2|TRBD1|NA|TRBV30|14
CAWAAGGAVYGYTF
TGTGCCTGGGCTGCAGGGGGCGCCGTTTATGGCTACACCTTC
>TRBJ2-3|NA|NA|TRBV9|17
CASSVASSLVFPDTQYF
TGTGCCAGCAGCGTAGCATCCAGTCTCGTCTTTCCAGATACGCAGTATTTT
>TRBJ1-2|TRBD1|NA|TRBV4-2|19
CASSQHPGTGELLGYGYTF
TGTGCCAGCAGCCAACACCCTGGGACAGGGGAACTTCTTGGTTATGGCTACACCTTC
>TRBJ1-6|NA|NA|TRBV10-2|16
CASSDLGAGYNSPLHF
TGCGCCAGCAGTGATCTAGGGGCCGGCTATAATTCACCCCTCCACTTT
>TRBJ2-7|TRBD2|NA|TRBV6-5|14
CASSTGTSSVEQYF
TGTGCCAGCAGCACCGGGACTAGCTCTGTCGAGCAGTACTTC
>TRBJ2-5|NA|NA|TRBV5-4|12
CASSLPRETQYF
TGTGCCAGCAGCTTACCGCGGGAGACCCAGTACTTC
>TRBJ2-2|NA|once|TRBV13|15
CASSFGTTNTGELFF
TGTGCCAGCAGCTTCGGGACAACAAACACCGGGGAGCTGTTTTTT
>TRBJ1-1|TRBD1|NA|TRBV7-6|16
CASSFEQGAPYTEAFF
TGTGCCAGCAGCTTTGAGCAGGGGGCCCCTTACACTGAAGCTTTCTTT